Described below is a single TCR beta chain sequence and its context. Original analysis: Reference gene primer amplification in the assay estimated nucleated cell counts. Data came from immunoSEQ multiplex PCR; TCRdb stores just in-frame clones and leaves some out. V and J calls and clone size are those listed in that table; D and trimming were worked out from the DNA. Found here are 150,000 to 180,000 clones, 75% to 90% of them singletons; the top ten hold about 15%. These data come from a study of blood T cell repertoires in COVID-19. As for the study in general: The United States, Italy and Spain supplied acute and convalescent COVID-19 samples. From T cells, B-cell-depleted T cells, or PBMCs came the material, which was cDNA or gDNA.

Trimming cost V 3 bases and J 2 bases; bases outside gene matches: 4. The CDR3 totals 16 residues. Germline assignment: CDR1 LGHNA and CDR2 YNFKEQ. Sequencing was carried out using peripheral blood. The TCR originated in a woman aged 40-49 years with acute or convalescent COVID-19. The V and J genes are TRBV4-2 and TRBJ2-1; 10 bases agree with TRBD1. CDR3 region: CASSQGTGDPYNEQFF. As DNA, the CDR3 is TGTGCCAGCAGCCAGGGGACAGGGGACCCCTACAATGAGCAGTTCTTC.